Below, 21 T cell receptor beta chains from the same sample are listed, as sequenced in a study of PD-1 blockade in classical Hodgkin lymphoma. The repertoire was sequenced with immunoSEQ multiplex PCR; TCRdb's copy has only in-frame clones and lacks some. Of tens of thousands of clones listed, about 90% are singletons. Time point: cycle 4 day 1 (C4D1), after 5 to 7 weeks of nivolumab. Every patient experienced relapse after autologous stem cell transplantation, and brentuximab vedotin exposure varied. The sequences come from peripheral blood mononuclear cells (PBMCs), collected before the fourth cycle of nivolumab. These receptor sequences come from a human donor with classical Hodgkin lymphoma.

This clone was seen a single time. The chain recombines TRBV19 with TRBJ2-3; the D is unclear. Per the germline V gene, CDR1 is LNHDA and CDR2 is SQIVND (reference sequence). The CDR3 extends over 11 amino acids. Trimming cost V 10 bases and J 3 bases, with 8 bases left between them. In DNA form, the CDR3 reads TGTGCCACCGGCCAGACAGATACGCAGTATTTT. It translates to CATGQTDTQYF.

The CDR3 nucleotides read TGTGCCTGGACTTCCGACGGGAACACTGAAGCTTTCTTT. This gives the protein CAWTSDGNTEAFF. This chain joins TRBV30 and TRBJ1-1; no reliable D call. Trimming cost V 4 bases and J 1 base, with 10 bases left between them. CDR3 length: 13 amino acids. CDR1 is GTSNPN and CDR2 is SVGIG in the germline V gene (reference sequence).

This chain uses TRBV19 with TRBJ2-3; D unclear. V lost 4 bases and J 2 bases, leaving 10 bases between the germline ends. The CDR3 is 14 amino acids. The germline V gene encodes CDR1 LNHDA and CDR2 SQIVND (reference sequence). CDR3 nucleotides: TGTGCCAGTAGTACCCAGGCCCTCACAGATACGCAGTATTTT. Protein product: CASSTQALTDTQYF.

This clone was detected once. The chain has TRBV5-6 and TRBJ1-6, with a possible D match to TRBD1 (5 bases). The ends were cut back, 2 bases at V and 4 bases at J, with 10 bases in the middle. This CDR3 region has 15 residues. CDR1 and CDR2 (germline): SGHDT, YYEEEE. DNA for the CDR3: TGTGCCAGCAGCTTCGGGGGGACGTATAATTCACCCCTCCACTTT. This translates into CASSFGGTYNSPLHF.

The chain carries TRBV25-1 and TRBJ1-1, with D unresolved. This CDR3 spans 12 amino acids. CDR1 MGHDK and CDR2 SYGVNS come from the germline V gene. Trimming removed 8 bases from V and 6 bases from J, with 13 bases in between. The CDR3: CASESERPEAFF. DNA for the CDR3: TGTGCCAGCGAGTCGGAGCGCCCTGAAGCTTTCTTT. The whole variable domain, remainder taken from reference TRBV25-1 and TRBJ1-1, is EADIYQTPRYLVIGTGKKITLECSQTMGHDKMYWYQQDPGMELHLIHYSYGVNSTEKGDLSSESTVSRIRTEHFPLTLESARPSHTSQYLCASESERPEAFFGQGTRLTVV.

This clone showed up just a few times. V and J are TRBV11-3 and TRBJ1-3, with D uncertain. V gave up 2 bases and J gave up 7 bases, with 18 bases separating them. Germline loops: CDR1 SGHNT, CDR2 YENEEA. The CDR3 has 16 amino acids. CDR3 amino acids: CASSLWSSDLDNTIYF. CDR3 coding DNA: TGTGCCAGCAGCTTATGGTCCAGTGATCTGGATAACACCATATATTTT.

A note on this clone: This same CDR3 is encoded by further DNA sequences in the sample. The V gene is TRBV19, the J gene TRBJ1-1; D is ambiguous. Germline V CDR1 and CDR2: LNHDA, SQIVND (reference sequence). V lost 4 bases to trimming and J lost 0 bases, with 6 bases between them. The CDR3 loop spans 13 amino acids. The CDR3 bases are TGTGCCAGTAGTACCGGAGTGAACACTGAAGCTTTCTTT. It codes for CASSTGVNTEAFF.

This chain connects TRBV29-1 to TRBJ1-2, with D possibly TRBD1 on 5 matching bases. The germline V and J ends were trimmed by 6 bases and 4 bases, with 24 bases remaining between them. CDR1 is SQVTM and CDR2 is ANQGSEA in the germline V gene. The CDR3 runs 16 residues. CDR3 coding DNA: TGCAGCGTGCCGGAGAAGGGGAATTCTGGTGTCTATGGCTACACCTTC. It specifies CSVPEKGNSGVYGYTF.

V gene TRBV27 combines with J gene TRBJ1-4; 8 bases line up with TRBD1. The CDR3 extends over 21 amino acids. Looked up from germline, CDR1 is MNHEY and CDR2 is SMNVEV (reference sequence). Germline trimming cut 3 bases from V and 0 bases from J; bases unmatched to any gene: 18. CDR3 sequence (DNA): TGTGCCAGCAGTTTGTCTTCTCTCTTCGGACAGGGCGAGGCAACTAATGAAAAACTGTTTTTT. It codes for CASSLSSLFGQGEATNEKLFF.

For this clone: At one boundary the junction diverges from the germline segment, which might be a read error. This sequence joins TRBV5-1 and TRBJ2-5; 7 bases are shared with TRBD1. Germline values: CDR1 SGHRS, CDR2 YFSETQ. This CDR3 has 17 amino acids. As DNA, the CDR3 is TGCGCCAGCAGCTTGGCCGAGGGTGGGGACAGACAAGGGACCCAGTACTTC. This translates into CASSLAEGGDRQGTQYF.

CDR3 in amino acids: CASSAGSVPLDEQFF. In nucleotides, the CDR3 is TGTGCCAGCAGTGCGGGGTCGGTTCCGTTGGATGAGCAGTTCTTC. The genes are TRBV6-5 and TRBJ2-1; a weak D match, TRBD2 (6 bases). The CDR3 is 15 residues long. Deletions cut 5 bases from V and 8 bases from J, with 19 bases between. CDR1 and CDR2 (germline): MNHEY, SVGAGI.

The chain has TRBV7-8 and TRBJ2-5; no definite D call. V was shortened by 1 base and J by 5 bases, with 11 bases between the two germline ends. The CDR3 has 14 amino acids. CDR1 is SGHVS and CDR2 is FQNEAQ in the germline V gene. The CDR3 nucleotides are TGTGCCAGCAGCTTAGACGTGGGGTTCGAGACCCAGTACTTC. Its protein is CASSLDVGFETQYF.

The table lists this clone with a count of one. The chain recombines TRBV30 with TRBJ2-7; D assignment may be TRBD1 or TRBD2 (6 bases each). This CDR3 spans 12 amino acids. Trimming removed 6 bases from V and 1 base from J, with 10 bases in between. Germline CDR1 is GTSNPN and CDR2 is SVGIG (reference sequence). CDR3 coding DNA: TGTGCCTGTAGCGGACAGTCCTACGAGCAGTACTTC. This translates into CACSGQSYEQYF.

This clone has just one count. The chain links TRBV30 to TRBJ1-1; 9 positions match TRBD1. V lost 4 bases and J lost 7; bases outside the gene matches: 4. The CDR3 runs to 12 residues. In germline, CDR1 is GTSNPN, CDR2 SVGIG (reference sequence). The DNA of the CDR3 is TGTGCCTGGACTGCGACAGGGGGTGAAGCTTTCTTT. Residues: CAWTATGGEAFF.

V and J are TRBV10-3 and TRBJ1-1; weak D call: TRBD1 (5 bases). The length of the CDR3 is 14 residues. Trimming removed 8 bases at V and 1 base at J, with 14 bases between. Per the germline V gene, CDR1 is ENHRY and CDR2 is SYGVKD. CDR3 sequence reads: CAIGAPDKNTEAFF. The CDR3 nucleotides are TGTGCCATCGGGGCGCCGGACAAGAACACTGAAGCTTTCTTT.

The chain is built from TRBV28 and TRBJ1-2; no clear D. This CDR3 has 15 residues. V lost 8 bases to trimming and J lost 2 bases, with 18 bases between them. The V gene's germline CDR1 is MDHEN and CDR2 SYDVKM. CDR3 in amino acids: CASLYPRGANYGYTF. The CDR3 DNA sequence: TGTGCCAGCTTATATCCGCGGGGAGCCAACTATGGCTACACCTTC.

V is TRBV18 and J is TRBJ1-3; D is undetermined. Germline loops: CDR1 KGHSH, CDR2 LQKENI. V lost 3 bases, J lost 2 bases, and 11 bases lay in between. The CDR3 contains 15 residues. CDR3 sequence: CASSPGGNAGNTIYF. CDR3 coding DNA: TGTGCCAGCTCACCGGGCGGGAATGCTGGAAACACCATATATTTT.

This clone appeared a single time. V gene TRBV6-6 combines with J gene TRBJ2-1; weak D call: TRBD1 (6 bases). CDR3 length: 14 residues. Trimming cost V 6 bases and J 8 bases, with 17 bases left between them. Looked up from germline, CDR1 is MNHNY and CDR2 is SVGAGI (reference sequence). CDR3 DNA: TGTGCCAGCAGCAAGAAAACACAGGGAGATGAGCAGTTCTTC. Amino acids: CASSKKTQGDEQFF.

The V call is TRBV10-2, the J call TRBJ2-1, with TRBD2 matching 9 bases. Germline CDR1 WSHSY, CDR2 SAAADI. There are 18 residues in the CDR3. V lost 3 bases and J lost 6; bases outside the gene matches: 15. The CDR3 region has the DNA TGCGCCAGCAGTGAAACCCTCTGGAGAGCGGGGGGTCCCAATGAGCAGTTCTTC. Encoded protein: CASSETLWRAGGPNEQFF.

The chain joins TRBV30 to TRBJ2-3; 9 positions match TRBD2. With V trimmed by 0 bases and J by 6 bases, 4 bases remained unmatched. Germline CDR1 reads GTSNPN; CDR2 reads SVGIG (reference sequence). This CDR3 spans 14 amino acids. Here the CDR3 reads CAWSVERGADTQYF. The CDR3 nucleotides read TGTGCCTGGAGTGTCGAGCGGGGGGCCGATACGCAGTATTTT.

This CDR3 is CASSSVGGALAGQETQYF. The CDR3 coding sequence is TGTGCCAGCAGCTCAGTAGGAGGAGCGTTAGCGGGTCAAGAGACCCAGTACTTC. The gene calls are TRBV7-9 and TRBJ2-5, with TRBD2 matching over 7 bases. The ends lost 4 bases at V and 2 bases at J; junction bases unmatched: 16. Germline CDR1 and CDR2: SEHNR and FQNEAQ (reference sequence). The CDR3 spans 18 residues.